One sample yielded the 32 T cell receptor beta chains listed below, sequenced in a study of cytotoxic CD8 clonotypes in ibrutinib-treated CLL listed by TCRdb under 2021. The method behind the library was the immunoSEQ multiplex PCR assay. TCRdb's version of the immuneACCESS table is confined to in-frame rearrangements and falls short of the full clone set. An unresolved V gene accounts for under half of the shortfall where checked; the remainder is of unknown origin. This sample comprises just over 200,000 clones, 75% to 80% of them detected only once. The ten biggest clones cover roughly 10% of the sample. Reading the label with the study, this specimen's time point is: about a year on ibrutinib. The sequencing used PBMCs, collected after 12 months of ibrutinib treatment. The receptor set was obtained from a human donor with chronic lymphocytic leukemia.

This clone was detected only a few times. This sequence joins TRBV7-8 and TRBJ2-3, with D possibly TRBD2 on 6 matching bases. The CDR3 sequence is 14 residues long. Trimming cost V 0 bases and J 5 bases, with 9 bases left between them. Germline V gene data show CDR1 as SGHVS and CDR2 as FQNEAQ. The chain's CDR3 is CASSLARGKDTQYF. The CDR3 region has the DNA TGTGCCAGCAGCTTAGCGCGGGGAAAAGATACGCAGTATTTT.

The chain links TRBV5-1 to TRBJ1-4, with D perhaps TRBD1 (6 bases). Trimming removed 3 bases from V and 4 bases from J, with 10 bases in between. Per the germline V gene, CDR1 is SGHRS and CDR2 is YFSETQ. The CDR3 contains 14 residues. CDR3 loop: CASSSQGYNEKLFF. CDR3 bases: TGCGCCAGCAGCTCACAGGGTTATAATGAAAAACTGTTTTTT.

This clone was seen only once. The chain joins TRBV21-1 to TRBJ1-4; the table's TRBD1 call for D was not verified on the DNA. TRBV21-1 is a pseudogene segment. The CDR3 extends over 17 amino acids. The CDR3 spells CASSKELGQTPNEKLFF. The CDR3 region has the DNA TGTGCCAGCAGCAAAGAATTGGGACAGACTCCCAATGAAAAACTGTTTTTT.

V usage is TRBV11-3 and J usage is TRBJ2-2; D is undetermined. The germline CDR1 and CDR2 sequences are SGHNT and YENEEA. Trimming removed 5 bases from V and 0 bases from J, with 10 bases in between. The CDR3 runs to 15 residues. The CDR3: CASSPDPSNTGELFF. The CDR3 DNA follows: TGTGCCAGCAGCCCGGACCCTTCGAACACCGGGGAGCTGTTTTTT.

The chain employs TRBV25-1 and TRBJ1-1, with D hard to call. The germline V and J ends were trimmed by 1 base and 9 bases, with 18 bases remaining between them. The CDR3 loop spans 15 amino acids. CDR1 and CDR2 from the germline V gene are MGHDK and SYGVNS. The CDR3 is CASSESVGSTRQAFF. In DNA form, the CDR3 reads TGTGCCAGCAGTGAATCGGTGGGCTCCACACGGCAAGCTTTCTTT.

This chain links TRBV4-1 with TRBJ2-2; 9 nucleotides line up with TRBD1. The J segment lost 6 bases and the V segment lost 3 bases, leaving 5 bases of the junction unmatched. Germline assignment: CDR1 MGHRA and CDR2 YSYEKL. The CDR3 loop spans 15 amino acids. DNA of the CDR3: TGCGCCAGCAGCCAGCCGGGACAGGGCGCCGGGGAGCTGTTTTTT. This codes for CASSQPGQGAGELFF.

The chain uses TRBV5-1 and TRBJ2-2; tentative D call: TRBD1 (6 bases). Germline V CDR1 and CDR2: SGHRS, YFSETQ. Trimming stripped 0 bases from V and 4 bases from J, with 7 bases between. This CDR3 contains 14 residues. The CDR3 reads CASSLDRVTGELFF. The DNA of the CDR3 is TGCGCCAGCAGCTTGGACAGGGTCACCGGGGAGCTGTTTTTT.

This chain uses TRBV4-1 with TRBJ1-2; D uncertain. Deletions cut 5 bases from V and 5 bases from J, with 6 bases between. This CDR3 is 11 amino acids long. Per the germline V gene, CDR1 is MGHRA and CDR2 is YSYEKL. The CDR3 DNA sequence: TGCGCCAGCAGCGCCGGGTATGGCTACACCTTC. This sequence encodes CASSAGYGYTF.

This clone has just a few counts. The V gene is TRBV10-3, the J gene TRBJ1-5; tentatively, D is TRBD1 (5 bases). Trimming pared 0 bases from V and 3 bases from J, leaving 9 bases between. Germline assignment: CDR1 ENHRY and CDR2 SYGVKD. This CDR3 is built from 15 residues. CDR3 sequence: CAISESGRDNQPQHF. CDR3 nucleotides: TGTGCCATCAGTGAGTCGGGACGGGACAATCAGCCCCAGCATTTT.

The chain links TRBV10-3 to TRBJ2-1, with 12 bases that match TRBD2. This CDR3 comprises 16 residues. J was trimmed by 0 bases and V by 5 bases; bases with no gene match: 2. The germline V gene encodes CDR1 ENHRY and CDR2 SYGVKD. The CDR3 region is CAISTSGRSSYNEQFF. CDR3 in DNA: TGTGCCATCAGTACTAGCGGGAGGAGCTCCTACAATGAGCAGTTCTTC.

The rearrangement links TRBV5-5 to TRBJ1-1, with TRBD1 matching 10 bases. Germline CDR1 SGHKS, CDR2 YYEKEE (reference sequence). J was trimmed by 0 bases and V by 4 bases; bases with no gene match: 3. The CDR3 contains 15 residues. Here the CDR3 reads CASSRTGGLNTEAFF. As DNA, the CDR3 is TGTGCCAGCAGCAGGACAGGGGGGTTGAACACTGAAGCTTTCTTT.

This clone has a single count. The chain has TRBV15 and TRBJ2-7; 12 bases agree with TRBD1. Germline values: CDR1 LNHNV, CDR2 YYDKDF (reference sequence). V trimming: 3 bases; J trimming: 7 bases; junction bases outside the gene matches: 22. The CDR3 spans 20 residues. The chain's CDR3 is CATSSSQPPPPGQGAWEQYF. The CDR3 nucleotides are TGTGCCACCAGCAGCTCACAACCTCCTCCGCCGGGACAGGGGGCTTGGGAGCAGTACTTC. The entire variable domain, with the rest obtained from reference TRBV15 and TRBJ2-7, is as follows: DAMVIQNPRYQVTQFGKPVTLSCSQTLNHNVMYWYQQKSSQAPKLLFHYYDKDFNNEADTPDNFQSRRPNTSFCFLDIRSPGLGDTAMYLCATSSSQPPPPGQGAWEQYFGPGTRLTVT.

The V gene is TRBV10-3, the J gene TRBJ2-1; possibly TRBD2 for D (7 bases). The V gene lost 9 bases and the J gene lost 4 bases, with 16 bases spanning the gap. Germline assignment: CDR1 ENHRY and CDR2 SYGVKD. The CDR3 has 14 residues. The CDR3 here is CAILAGAGYNEQFF. The CDR3 DNA is TGTGCCATTCTGGCGGGGGCCGGGTACAATGAGCAGTTCTTC.

This clone is a singleton in its sample. The V call is TRBV14, the J call TRBJ2-7, with 10 bases lining up with TRBD2. Trimming at V came to 3 bases and at J to 2 bases, leaving 13 bases not matched to a gene. Germline loops: CDR1 SGHDN, CDR2 FVKESK. The CDR3 is 18 amino acids. The CDR3: CASSHRVGLAGVTYEQYF. The CDR3 DNA sequence: TGTGCCAGCAGCCACAGAGTTGGGCTAGCGGGGGTCACCTACGAGCAGTACTTC. The entire variable domain, with the rest obtained from reference TRBV14 and TRBJ2-7, is as follows: EAGVTQFPSHSVIEKGQTVTLRCDPISGHDNLYWYRRVMGKEIKFLLHFVKESKQDESGMPNNRFLAERTGGTYSTLKVQPAELEDSGVYFCASSHRVGLAGVTYEQYFGPGTRLTVT.

The chain recombines TRBV9 with TRBJ2-3; no clear D. CDR3 length: 12 residues. Trimming left V 0 bases short and J 4 bases short, with 3 bases between. Germline CDR1 reads SGDLS; CDR2 reads YYNGEE. CDR3 sequence reads: CASSVEADTQYF. CDR3 coding DNA: TGTGCCAGCAGCGTAGAAGCAGATACGCAGTATTTT.

In this sample, this clone turned up a few times. V gene TRBV6-5 combines with J gene TRBJ2-7; D ambiguous. V lost 7 bases and J 9 bases, leaving 19 bases between the germline ends. Per the germline V gene, CDR1 is MNHEY and CDR2 is SVGAGI. The CDR3 runs 13 residues. CDR3 amino acids: CASTTRPYARQYF. For the CDR3, the DNA is TGTGCCAGCACCACGCGGCCCTACGCCCGGCAGTACTTC.

The chain has TRBV30 and TRBJ1-5; D is perhaps TRBD1 (5 bases). CDR3 length: 14 residues. The V gene lost 5 bases and the J gene lost 4 bases, with 15 bases spanning the gap. Germline values: CDR1 GTSNPN, CDR2 SVGIG (reference sequence). CDR3 amino acids: CAWVRQGGNQPQHF. The CDR3 region has the DNA TGTGCCTGGGTTCGTCAGGGAGGGAATCAGCCCCAGCATTTT.

This chain connects TRBV10-1 to TRBJ2-1; TRBD2 is a possible D gene (6 bases). CDR1 is WNHNN and CDR2 is SYGVQD in the germline V gene (reference sequence). The CDR3 loop spans 15 amino acids. Deletions cut 3 bases from V and 4 bases from J, with 13 bases between. This CDR3 reads CASSEGTSLYNEQFF. The CDR3 bases are TGCGCCAGCAGTGAAGGAACTAGCCTTTACAATGAGCAGTTCTTC.

The genes are TRBV27 and TRBJ2-2; 8 positions agree with TRBD1. The length of the CDR3 is 16 residues. The trim removed 2 bases at V and 0 bases at J, leaving 2 bases unmatched. Germline V gene sequence: CDR1 MNHEY, CDR2 SMNVEV (reference sequence). In DNA form, the CDR3 reads TGTGCCAGCAGTTTAAGGGACAGGTCGAACACCGGGGAGCTGTTTTTT. The encoded protein is CASSLRDRSNTGELFF.

This chain links TRBV11-2 with TRBJ1-2, with D possibly matching TRBD1 (5 bases). The V and J ends lost 1 base and 4 bases respectively, with 13 bases between them. CDR1 and CDR2 from the germline V gene are SGHAT and FQNNGV. This CDR3 has 15 residues. This CDR3 is CASSLAGFEAYGYTF. The CDR3 DNA reads as TGTGCCAGCAGCTTAGCAGGGTTTGAAGCCTATGGCTACACCTTC.

This chain joins TRBV5-1 and TRBJ1-2; 8 bases line up with TRBD1. The CDR3 totals 14 residues. Germline V gene sequence: CDR1 SGHRS, CDR2 YFSETQ. J lost 13 bases, V lost 1 base, and 12 bases had no gene match. The CDR3 loop is CASSLSGTGSLPTF. CDR3 coding DNA: TGCGCCAGCAGCTTGAGTGGGACAGGCTCCCTCCCCACCTTC.

This clone showed up just once. CDR3 loop: CASSLGHGYTF. CDR3 in DNA: TGCGCCAGCAGCTTAGGGCATGGCTACACCTTC. This chain uses TRBV5-1 with TRBJ1-2; no firm D call. Deletions cut 2 bases from V and 6 bases from J, with 5 bases between. The CDR3 contains 11 residues. Germline V gene data show CDR1 as SGHRS and CDR2 as YFSETQ.

This clone was found once. The CDR3 region is CASSFDRAPQETQYF. As DNA, the CDR3 is TGCGCCAGCAGCTTCGACAGGGCTCCTCAGGAGACCCAGTACTTC. The chain links TRBV5-1 to TRBJ2-5; TRBD1 matches at 7 bases. Unmatched junction bases numbered 9, after V lost 2 bases and J lost 5 bases. The CDR3 totals 15 residues. CDR1 and CDR2 from the germline V gene are SGHRS and YFSETQ.

The J gene is TRBJ1-2, the V gene TRBV5-4; TRBD1 matches at 7 bases. Germline CDR1 and CDR2: SGHNT and YYREEE (reference sequence). The CDR3 has 14 amino acids. V trimming: 0 bases; J trimming: 6 bases; junction bases outside the gene matches: 5. The CDR3 is CASSLALGQDGYTF. CDR3 coding DNA: TGTGCCAGCAGCTTGGCCTTAGGACAGGATGGCTACACCTTC.

The chain uses TRBV4-1 and TRBJ2-2, with D maybe TRBD1 (8 bases). In germline, CDR1 is MGHRA, CDR2 YSYEKL. V was trimmed by 0 bases and J by 6 bases, leaving 14 bases between them. The CDR3 length is 16 residues. The DNA for the CDR3 is TGCGCCAGCAGCCAAGACCGACAGGGGAGGGCCGGGGAGCTGTTTTTT. It translates to CASSQDRQGRAGELFF.

V and J are TRBV6-1 and TRBJ1-5; D is unresolved. Germline V gene data show CDR1 as MNHNS and CDR2 as SASEGT. V was cut by 4 bases and J by 5 bases, with 12 bases left in between. The CDR3 runs to 14 residues. CDR3 sequence (DNA): TGTGCCAGCAGTGTGAAGGGCAGACATCAGCCCCAGCATTTT. It translates to CASSVKGRHQPQHF.

The chain has TRBV27 and TRBJ1-1; no definite D call. There are 15 residues in the CDR3. Trimming shortened V by 5 bases and J by 3 bases, and 16 bases separated the two germline ends. The germline V gene encodes CDR1 MNHEY and CDR2 SMNVEV (reference sequence). Here the CDR3 reads CASSHNNRPDTEAFF. The CDR3 nucleotides are TGTGCCAGCAGTCACAATAACCGTCCCGACACTGAAGCTTTCTTT.

The chain has TRBV10-2 and TRBJ1-2; 8 bases fit TRBD1. The V and J ends lost 7 bases and 7 bases, in that order; junction bases with no gene match: 5. Germline CDR1 is WSHSY and CDR2 is SAAADI. This CDR3 has 12 amino acids. The CDR3 DNA reads TGCGCCAGCACAGGACAGGGTCGTGGCTACACCTTC. It yields the protein CASTGQGRGYTF.

This clone occurred a few times. The CDR3: CASTHIPRDRDTRRSYEQYF. The DNA of the CDR3 is TGCGCCAGCACCCATATCCCGCGGGACAGGGACACTCGCCGCTCCTACGAGCAGTACTTC. V usage is TRBV10-2 and J usage is TRBJ2-7, with TRBD1 matching over 9 bases. J was trimmed by 0 bases and V by 7 bases; bases with no gene match: 22. Germline-derived CDR1 and CDR2 are WSHSY and SAAADI. There are 20 residues in the CDR3.

The chain joins TRBV19 to TRBJ1-1; TRBD1 aligns across 9 bases. Trimming took 5 bases from V and 1 from J; bases not matched to a gene: 2. CDR3 length: 14 amino acids. Per germline, CDR1 LNHDA and CDR2 SQIVND (reference sequence). The CDR3 spells CASSLGQGNTEAFF. CDR3 nucleotides: TGTGCCAGTAGTTTGGGACAGGGGAACACTGAAGCTTTCTTT.

The CDR3 loop is CSVGGQGVDGYTF. The CDR3 DNA follows: TGCAGCGTTGGAGGACAGGGGGTCGATGGCTACACCTTC. This sequence joins TRBV29-1 and TRBJ1-2; TRBD1 aligns across 10 bases. This CDR3 region has 13 residues. Germline CDR1 and CDR2: SQVTM and ANQGSEA. V lost 4 bases and J lost 6; bases outside the gene matches: 5.

The chain recombines TRBV27 with TRBJ2-7; D is ambiguous. The CDR3 loop spans 14 amino acids. V was shortened by 4 bases and J by 3 bases, with 13 bases between the two germline ends. CDR1 is MNHEY, CDR2 SMNVEV, per germline (reference sequence). As DNA, the CDR3 is TGTGCCAGCAGTTCCTGGACGGCTAGCTACGAGCAGTACTTC. This encodes CASSSWTASYEQYF.